The 12 T cell receptor beta chains below come from one sample, sequenced in a study of blood T cell repertoires in COVID-19. TCRdb's table, derived via immunoSEQ multiplex PCR, lists solely in-frame clones and lacks some. This sample has over 55,000 clones; more than 65% occur once, and the top ten carry roughly 9.3%. Sequenced sample: peripheral blood. The source is a man at least 80 years old with COVID-19, enrolled during active disease.

The rearrangement uses TRBV5-3 and TRBJ2-7; 11 bases line up with TRBD2. TRBV5-3 is flagged as an ORF with uncertain function. This CDR3 contains 15 residues. The J segment lost 5 bases and the V segment lost 5 bases, leaving 9 bases of the junction unmatched. The CDR3 sequence is CARSPTSGSFHEQYV. Here the CDR3 DNA reads TGTGCCAGAAGTCCTACTAGCGGGAGTTTCCACGAGCAGTACGTC.

This clone was observed a single time. This chain links TRBV9 with TRBJ1-5; a possible D gene is TRBD1 (6 bases). Trimming left V 3 bases short and J 4 bases short, with 11 bases between. Germline V gene sequence: CDR1 SGDLS, CDR2 YYNGEE. The CDR3 spans 14 residues. The DNA of the CDR3 is TGTGCCAGCAGCGAAACACAGGGTAATCAGCCCCAGCATTTT. This codes for CASSETQGNQPQHF.

The V call is TRBV28, the J call TRBJ2-5; 9 bases agree with TRBD1. The germline gives CDR1 MDHEN, CDR2 SYDVKM. The CDR3 extends over 16 amino acids. The trim removed 7 bases at V and 5 bases at J, leaving 14 bases unmatched. In DNA form, the CDR3 reads TGTGCCAGCACCCCCCCGCCGGGACAGGGCCGGGAGACCCAGTACTTC. Translation: CASTPPPGQGRETQYF. Variable domain in full (rest from reference TRBV28 and TRBJ2-5): DVKVTQSSRYLVKRTGEKVFLECVQDMDHENMFWYRQDPGLGLRLIYFSYDVKMKEKGDIPEGYSVSREKKERFSLILESASTNQTSMYLCASTPPPGQGRETQYFGPGTRLLVL.

The chain employs TRBV6-5 and TRBJ2-3; no clear D. The V and J ends lost 2 bases and 6 bases respectively, with 12 bases between them. Germline V gene data show CDR1 as MNHEY and CDR2 as SVGAGI. The CDR3 runs to 14 residues. The CDR3 spells CASSYGLVRDTQYF. CDR3 nucleotide sequence: TGTGCCAGCAGTTACGGGTTAGTCAGGGATACGCAGTATTTT.

V gene TRBV4-1 combines with J gene TRBJ2-1; 10 nucleotides match TRBD2. V lost 4 bases and J lost 7; bases outside the gene matches: 10. The CDR3 is 16 amino acids. Germline CDR1 and CDR2: MGHRA and YSYEKL. Here the CDR3 reads CASSPQRLAGENEQFF. As DNA, the CDR3 is TGCGCCAGCAGCCCCCAGCGGCTAGCGGGGGAGAATGAGCAGTTCTTC.

The V and J genes are TRBV19 and TRBJ1-1, with D possibly matching TRBD1 (6 bases). CDR1 LNHDA and CDR2 SQIVND come from the germline V gene (reference sequence). V lost 2 bases and J lost 1, with 8 bases in between. This CDR3 is 14 amino acids long. The CDR3 here is CASSIQTGNTEAFF. CDR3 sequence (DNA): TGTGCCAGTAGTATACAGACAGGGAACACTGAAGCTTTCTTT.

The chain couples TRBV9 to TRBJ1-6, with 7 bases lining up with TRBD1. Germline V CDR1 and CDR2: SGDLS, YYNGEE. The CDR3 covers 14 residues. Trimming removed 2 bases from V and 9 bases from J; junction bases left unmatched: 5. The CDR3 loop is CASSVSRGSSPLHF. The CDR3 coding sequence is TGTGCCAGCAGCGTTTCCAGGGGGAGTTCACCCCTCCACTTT.

This chain joins TRBV20-1 and TRBJ2-7; 7 bases fit TRBD2. Germline lookup yields CDR1 DFQATT and CDR2 SNEGSKA (reference sequence). V lost 3 bases to trimming and J lost 3 bases; unmatched junction nucleotides: 5. This CDR3 has 13 amino acids. CDR3 in DNA: TGCAGTGCTAGTTCTGGCGGGAGCTACGAGCAGTACGTC. As protein: CSASSGGSYEQYV.

The rearrangement links TRBV5-1 to TRBJ1-1; a weak D match, TRBD1 (5 bases). The length of the CDR3 is 16 residues. Per germline, CDR1 SGHRS and CDR2 YFSETQ. The V gene lost 4 bases and the J gene lost 1 base, with 17 bases spanning the gap. The CDR3 sequence is CASSGATMGSNTEAFF. The CDR3 DNA reads as TGCGCCAGCAGCGGGGCCACGATGGGTTCGAACACTGAAGCTTTCTTT. Variable domain in full (rest from reference TRBV5-1 and TRBJ1-1): KAGVTQTPRYLIKTRGQQVTLSCSPISGHRSVSWYQQTPGQGLQFLFEYFSETQRNKGNFPGRFSGRQFSNSRSEMNVSTLELGDSALYLCASSGATMGSNTEAFFGQGTRLTVV.

Comments on this clone: The junction departs from the called germline gene at one end, perhaps through a read error. The V gene is TRBV9, the J gene TRBJ2-3; TRBD2 matches at 16 bases. This CDR3 has 19 amino acids. CDR1 is SGDLS, CDR2 YYNGEE, per germline. DNA of the CDR3: TGTGCCAGCAGCGCCCCGGGACTAGCGGGGGGGGGTGGCACAGATACGCAATATTTT. Residues: CASSAPGLAGGGGTDTQYF.

The rearrangement uses TRBV29-1 and TRBJ1-5; 10 bases are a match to TRBD1. The J segment lost 5 bases and the V segment lost 5 bases, leaving 6 bases of the junction unmatched. CDR1 is SQVTM, CDR2 ANQGSEA, per germline. This CDR3 has 14 residues. This CDR3 is CSVSTGGRDQPQHF. CDR3 bases: TGCAGCGTTTCGACAGGGGGCAGGGATCAGCCCCAGCATTTT.

This chain joins TRBV19 and TRBJ2-7, with D possibly matching TRBD2 (6 bases). Trimming removed 3 bases at V and 2 bases at J, with 14 bases between. This CDR3 has 15 amino acids. The germline CDR1 and CDR2 sequences are LNHDA and SQIVND (reference sequence). This chain's CDR3 is CASSIDSGITYEQYF. The CDR3 region has the DNA TGTGCCAGTAGTATTGATAGCGGCATTACCTACGAGCAGTACTTC.